A single sample is the source of the 30 T cell receptor beta chains below, sequenced in a study of Graves' ophthalmopathy and Graves' hyperthyroidism. TCR beta CDR3 regions were amplified from RNA transcripts. HTBI-primed first-round RT-PCR preceded second-round multiplex PCR. TCRdb recomputed calls from the multiplex PCR reads with MiXCR, one row per CDR3 protein. The sample shows 500,000 to 800,000 distinct CDR3 sequences, just over 40% of them seen only once. The sequenced sample consisted of peripheral blood. Receptors were obtained from an adult man with Graves' ophthalmopathy.

CDR3 coding DNA: TGCAGCTTGGACGCACATAACTATGGCTACACCTTC. Translation gives CSLDAHNYGYTF. The V and J genes are TRBV29-1 and TRBJ1-2; no firm D call. Germline V gene data show CDR1 as SQVTM and CDR2 as ANQGSEA. The germline V and J ends were trimmed by 8 bases and 1 base, with 11 bases remaining between them. This CDR3 comprises 12 residues.

In this sample, this clonotype turned up a few times. This rearrangement joins TRBV10-3 to TRBJ1-1, with D tentatively TRBD1 (6 bases). Germline CDR1 and CDR2: ENHRY and SYGVKD. The CDR3 is 13 amino acids. Trimming shortened V by 10 bases and J by 0 bases, and 12 bases separated the two germline ends. The DNA for the CDR3 is TGTGCCACCCAGGGGACGGTGAACACTGAAGCTTTCTTT. It encodes CATQGTVNTEAFF.

This clonotype showed up just a few times. The chain carries TRBV19 and TRBJ2-7; 7 bases are shared with TRBD1. V gave up 3 bases and J gave up 0 bases; unmatched junction bases: 8. Germline CDR1 is LNHDA and CDR2 is SQIVND (reference sequence). This CDR3 has 16 residues. CDR3 sequence: CASSIRGQAASYEQYF. DNA for the CDR3: TGTGCCAGTAGTATCAGAGGACAGGCCGCCTCCTACGAGCAGTACTTC. Supplemented by reference TRBV19 and TRBJ2-7, the full variable domain reads DGGITQSPKYLFRKEGQNVTLSCEQNLNHDAMYWYRQDPGQGLRLIYYSQIVNDFQKGDIAEGYSVSREKKESFPLTVTSAQKNPTAFYLCASSIRGQAASYEQYFGPGTRLTVT.

This clonotype showed up many times. This chain joins TRBV7-9 and TRBJ2-2; 13 positions match TRBD2. CDR3 length: 16 residues. V dropped 6 bases and J dropped 2; count of bases not matched to a gene: 3. Germline V gene sequence: CDR1 SEHNR, CDR2 FQNEAQ (reference sequence). CDR3 sequence (DNA): TGTGCCAGCAGTTCGGGACTAGCGGGAAACACCGGGGAGCTGTTTTTT. Amino acids: CASSSGLAGNTGELFF.

There are many counts of this clonotype. The chain uses TRBV9 and TRBJ1-1; D remains unclear. Trimming shortened V by 4 bases and J by 1 base, and 14 bases separated the two germline ends. CDR1 is SGDLS, CDR2 YYNGEE, per germline. The CDR3 consists of 15 residues. The CDR3 DNA reads as TGTGCCAGCAGCTTGTTTAACACCCCGAACACTGAAGCTTTCTTT. It yields the protein CASSLFNTPNTEAFF.

V usage is TRBV6-6 and J usage is TRBJ1-5; maybe TRBD1 (5 bases). The CDR3 extends over 15 amino acids. V was cut by 0 bases and J by 5 bases, with 11 bases left in between. CDR1 is MNHNY and CDR2 is SVGAGI in the germline V gene (reference sequence). CDR3: CASSYSRQRDQPQHF. The CDR3 region has the DNA TGTGCCAGCAGTTACTCCAGACAGCGCGATCAGCCCCAGCATTTT.

This clonotype was seen ten or more times. The V call is TRBV7-9, the J call TRBJ1-1, with D possibly TRBD1 on 6 matching bases. There are 15 residues in the CDR3. V was pared by 10 bases and J by 1 base, with 19 bases between. The germline V gene has CDR1 SEHNR and CDR2 FQNEAQ (reference sequence). The CDR3, as DNA: TGTGCCACCAAGCTGTCAGGGGCGGGGAACACTGAAGCTTTCTTT. Translation gives CATKLSGAGNTEAFF.

This clonotype has ten or more counts. The gene calls are TRBV19 and TRBJ2-3, with TRBD2 identical over 7 bases. The CDR3 is made up of 15 amino acids. With 5 bases clipped from V and 0 bases from J, the junction kept 5 bases outside the gene matches. Germline CDR1 is LNHDA and CDR2 is SQIVND (reference sequence). CDR3 protein: CASSGLAASTDTQYF. DNA for the CDR3: TGTGCCAGTAGTGGGCTAGCGGCGAGCACAGATACGCAGTATTTT.

The chain is built from TRBV29-1 and TRBJ2-2; TRBD2 matches at 10 bases. The junction had 6 bases not matched to a gene; V was cut back by 6 bases and J by 5 bases. Germline CDR1 SQVTM, CDR2 ANQGSEA. CDR3 length: 14 amino acids. The CDR3 DNA is TGCAGCGTACAAGCGGGAGGGCCAACCGGGGAGCTGTTTTTT. Amino acid sequence: CSVQAGGPTGELFF.

This clonotype was detected a few times. This rearrangement joins TRBV2 to TRBJ1-2, with TRBD1 matching 9 bases. Germline V gene data show CDR1 as SNHLY and CDR2 as FYNNEI. After removal of 5 bases from V and 6 bases from J, the junction contained 7 bases not matched to a gene. The CDR3 runs to 14 residues. Written as DNA, the CDR3 is TGTGCCAGCAGTTCCGGGACAGGGCTTGATGGCTACACCTTC. Its translation: CASSSGTGLDGYTF.

This chain links TRBV30 with TRBJ2-5; D might be TRBD1 or TRBD2, each matching 5 bases. This CDR3 comprises 12 residues. V dropped 8 bases and J dropped 5 bases, with 15 bases sitting between them. Germline CDR1 GTSNPN, CDR2 SVGIG (reference sequence). The CDR3 DNA reads TGTGCCGGGCAGGGTCCGGGGGAGACCCAGTACTTC. Its protein product is CAGQGPGETQYF. Complete variable domain (other parts from reference TRBV30 and TRBJ2-5): SQTIHQWPATLVQPVGSPLSLECTVEGTSNPNLYWYRQAAGRGLQLLFYSVGIGQISSEVPQNLSASRPQDRQFILSSKKLLLSDSGFYLCAGQGPGETQYFGPGTRLLVL.

The V gene is TRBV6-1, the J gene TRBJ2-5, with D maybe TRBD1 (6 bases). This CDR3 has 15 residues. Trimming removed 5 bases from V and 5 bases from J, with 18 bases in between. From germline, CDR1 is MNHNS and CDR2 SASEGT. The CDR3 nucleotides read TGTGCCAGCAGTCTACAGGGCTCTGTGGGGGAGACCCAGTACTTC. Translation: CASSLQGSVGETQYF.

This clonotype was observed at least ten times. The V call is TRBV12-3 or TRBV12-4, the J call TRBJ1-6; 7 bases are shared with TRBD1. J gave up 10 bases and V 1 base, and 7 bases lay outside the gene matches. The CDR3 contains 15 residues. The CDR3 here is CASSLGQGRGSPLHF. The CDR3 DNA reads as TGTGCCAGCAGTTTAGGACAGGGTAGGGGATCACCCCTCCACTTT.

Ten or more counts support this clonotype. The V gene is TRBV19, the J gene TRBJ2-7, with TRBD1 as a possible D gene (5 bases). The CDR3 has 11 residues. CDR1 is LNHDA, CDR2 SQIVND, per germline (reference sequence). V gave up 2 bases and J gave up 7 bases, with 6 bases separating them. The CDR3, as DNA: TGTGCCAGTAGTATAAGGGGAGAGCAGTACTTC. This translates into CASSIRGEQYF.

This clonotype was detected ten times or more. The chain joins TRBV20-1 to TRBJ1-2; perhaps TRBD1 as D (5 bases). V lost 5 bases and J 4 bases, leaving 11 bases between the germline ends. The CDR3 is 12 residues long. Germline-derived CDR1 and CDR2 are DFQATT and SNEGSKA (reference sequence). CDR3 in amino acids: CSAGTSGYGYTF. DNA for the CDR3: TGCAGTGCTGGGACCTCGGGCTATGGCTACACCTTC.

This clonotype came up many times. The chain is built from TRBV19 and TRBJ1-5, with D perhaps TRBD1 (5 bases). V gave up 7 bases and J gave up 4 bases, with 14 bases separating them. CDR3 size: 14 residues. The germline V gene encodes CDR1 LNHDA and CDR2 SQIVND (reference sequence). CDR3 nucleotide sequence: TGTGCCAGTACAGCCACAGGATTTAATCAGCCCCAGCATTTT. Amino acids: CASTATGFNQPQHF.

J is TRBJ1-5 and V is TRBV5-6; the D is unclear. The V end was cut by 4 bases, the J end by 2 bases, with 7 bases between. This CDR3 comprises 13 residues. CDR1 and CDR2 from the germline V gene are SGHDT and YYEEEE. The CDR3 here is CASSRFGNQPQHF. The DNA for the CDR3 is TGTGCCAGCAGCCGTTTTGGCAATCAGCCCCAGCATTTT.

J is TRBJ1-5 and V is TRBV29-1; D is undetermined. Germline-derived CDR1 and CDR2 are SQVTM and ANQGSEA. The CDR3 loop spans 13 amino acids. The V end was cut by 8 bases, the J end by 1 base, with 12 bases between. The CDR3 region is CSSKDGSNQPQHF. CDR3 bases: TGCAGCAGTAAGGACGGAAGCAATCAGCCCCAGCATTTT.

The V call is TRBV10-3, the J call TRBJ2-5; no clear D. CDR1 is ENHRY and CDR2 is SYGVKD in the germline V gene. V lost 3 bases, J lost 5 bases, and 10 bases lay in between. This CDR3 region has 13 residues. CDR3 DNA sequence: TGTGCCATCAGTGACAGCTCAGAGGAGACCCAGTACTTC. Translated, it gives CAISDSSEETQYF.

Ten or more counts support this clonotype. This chain connects TRBV19 to TRBJ1-2; D is unclear. Trimming shortened V by 0 bases and J by 0 bases, and 11 bases separated the two germline ends. Germline loops: CDR1 LNHDA, CDR2 SQIVND (reference sequence). This CDR3 contains 16 residues. The chain's CDR3 is CASSIDLGTTNYGYTF. The CDR3 DNA follows: TGTGCCAGTAGTATAGATCTAGGAACAACTAACTATGGCTACACCTTC.

J is TRBJ1-2 and V is TRBV2; 8 bases line up with TRBD1. Germline V gives CDR1 SNHLY, CDR2 FYNNEI. Germline trimming cut 5 bases from V and 8 bases from J; bases unmatched to any gene: 13. The CDR3 length is 15 residues. CDR3: CASSPKHQGALGYTF. CDR3 nucleotides: TGTGCCAGCAGTCCCAAACACCAGGGGGCGCTCGGCTACACCTTC.

The chain carries TRBV2 and TRBJ2-7, with 7 bases matching TRBD1. The end of the DNA fits TRBJ2-1 better, so the J call may be wrong. The CDR3 contains 15 residues. CDR1 and CDR2 (germline): SNHLY, FYNNEI. This CDR3 reads CASRAGTAPLGEQFF. For the CDR3, the DNA is TGTGCCAGCAGGGCCGGGACAGCGCCTTTGGGTGAGCAGTTCTTC.

The chain joins TRBV6-1 to TRBJ2-2; tentatively, D is TRBD1 (6 bases). Germline V CDR1 and CDR2: MNHNS, SASEGT. The CDR3 has 15 amino acids. V lost 6 bases and J 6 bases, leaving 17 bases between the germline ends. The CDR3 coding sequence is TGTGCCAGCAGAGCCAACAGGGTAGTGGCCGGGGAGCTGTTTTTT. Its translation: CASRANRVVAGELFF.

As regards this clonotype: Mismatch with germline at one junction end may stem from a read error. The chain combines TRBV20-1 with TRBJ2-5, with 9 positions matching TRBD2. Germline values: CDR1 DFQATT, CDR2 SNEGSKA (reference sequence). This CDR3 contains 15 residues. CDR3 residues: CSASTGTSQAETRYF. In DNA, the CDR3 is TGCAGTGCTAGCACCGGGACTAGCCAGGCGGAGACCCGGTACTTC.

This clonotype was seen a few times. The chain employs TRBV20-1 and TRBJ1-2; 10 bases map to TRBD1. The CDR3 totals 13 residues. Germline V gene sequence: CDR1 DFQATT, CDR2 SNEGSKA (reference sequence). Losses at the gene ends were 6 bases for V and 2 bases for J; bases not matched to a gene: 3. CDR3 in DNA: TGCAGTGCCACGACAGGGGGCAACTATGGCTACACCTTC. Amino acids: CSATTGGNYGYTF.

J is TRBJ2-5 and V is TRBV29-1; 10 bases are a match to TRBD1. The CDR3 has 14 amino acids. V was clipped by 8 bases and J by 3 bases; unmatched bases: 9. Looked up from germline, CDR1 is SQVTM and CDR2 is ANQGSEA. The CDR3 here is CSLGGTGAEETQYF. In nucleotides, the CDR3 is TGCAGCTTAGGCGGGACAGGGGCGGAAGAGACCCAGTACTTC.

The rearrangement links TRBV20-1 to TRBJ1-2, with TRBD1 matching over 8 bases. The CDR3 length is 14 residues. Trimming removed 6 bases from V and 6 bases from J; junction bases left unmatched: 12. CDR1 is DFQATT and CDR2 is SNEGSKA in the germline V gene (reference sequence). The CDR3 sequence: CSAEAGQVRHGYTF. For the CDR3, the DNA is TGCAGTGCGGAAGCGGGACAGGTTCGGCATGGCTACACCTTC.

The chain links TRBV15 to TRBJ1-1; D perhaps matches TRBD1 (6 bases). In germline, CDR1 is LNHNV, CDR2 YYDKDF (reference sequence). The CDR3 length is 17 residues. V was shortened by 3 bases and J by 0 bases, with 17 bases between the two germline ends. CDR3 amino acids: CATSRDRGGPMNTEAFF. CDR3 in DNA: TGTGCCACCAGCAGGGACCGAGGGGGACCCATGAACACTGAAGCTTTCTTT.

The V gene is TRBV25-1, the J gene TRBJ2-3; 7 bases are shared with TRBD1. The trim removed 4 bases at V and 4 bases at J, leaving 2 bases unmatched. This CDR3 spans 13 amino acids. Germline CDR1 MGHDK, CDR2 SYGVNS. CDR3 bases: TGTGCCAGCAGTGCAGGGGGTTCAGATACGCAGTATTTT. Amino acid sequence: CASSAGGSDTQYF.

This clonotype was detected ten times or more. The chain is built from TRBV7-8 and TRBJ1-2; tentative D call: TRBD1 (6 bases). CDR1 and CDR2 from the germline V gene are SGHVS and FQNEAQ. V lost 4 bases and J 4 bases, leaving 16 bases between the germline ends. The CDR3 has 15 residues. CDR3 in DNA: TGTGCCAGCAGCTCCTACAGGGTAACAGTCTATGGCTACACCTTC. Translated: CASSSYRVTVYGYTF. Complete variable domain (other parts from reference TRBV7-8 and TRBJ1-2): GAGVSQSPRYKVAKRGQDVALRCDPISGHVSLFWYQQALGQGPEFLTYFQNEAQLDKSGLPSDRFFAERPEGSVSTLKIQRTQQEDSAVYLCASSSYRVTVYGYTFGSGTRLTVV.